Following are 9 T cell receptor beta chains from one sample sequenced in a study of cytomegalovirus exposure and HLA in healthy donors. Primers for the PCR totalled 60 Vbeta and 13 Jbeta. Profiled with immunoSEQ multiplex PCR; TCRdb holds only in-frame clones, not every one. The sample lists 150,000 to 200,000 clones, 60% to 85% occurring once. The material sequenced was PBMCs. Every receptor here comes from a female donor in good health and CMV-seronegative.

The chain couples TRBV20-1 to TRBJ2-5, with D uncertain. Trimming shortened V by 5 bases and J by 5 bases, and 9 bases separated the two germline ends. Germline values: CDR1 DFQATT, CDR2 SNEGSKA (reference sequence). This CDR3 comprises 11 residues. The CDR3 region has the DNA TGCAGTGCTCCTCCCGGGGAGACCCAGTACTTC. This encodes CSAPPGETQYF.

This clone was found once. This sequence joins TRBV7-8 and TRBJ1-3; 7 nucleotides align to TRBD1. Germline V gives CDR1 SGHVS, CDR2 FQNEAQ. The J segment lost 4 bases and the V segment lost 5 bases, leaving 8 bases of the junction unmatched. This CDR3 comprises 15 residues. CDR3 sequence (DNA): TGTGCCAGCAGCCGTCCGACAGGGTTAGGAAACACCATATATTTT. Translated, it gives CASSRPTGLGNTIYF. The full variable domain, with the rest looked up from reference TRBV7-8 and TRBJ1-3, is GAGVSQSPRYKVAKRGQDVALRCDPISGHVSLFWYQQALGQGPEFLTYFQNEAQLDKSGLPSDRFFAERPEGSVSTLKIQRTQQEDSAVYLCASSRPTGLGNTIYFGEGSWLTVV.

The CDR3 loop is CASSSKDRGKYSNQPQHF. Here the CDR3 DNA reads TGTGCCAGCAGCTCTAAAGACAGGGGAAAATATAGCAATCAGCCCCAGCATTTT. This chain uses TRBV7-8 with TRBJ1-5; 8 bases agree with TRBD1. The CDR3 is made up of 18 amino acids. The germline V gene encodes CDR1 SGHVS and CDR2 FQNEAQ. Germline trimming cut 4 bases from V and 0 bases from J; bases unmatched to any gene: 11.

CDR3 protein: CASSGQGAAKNIQYF. The CDR3 nucleotides read TGCGCCAGCAGTGGTCAGGGGGCTGCCAAAAACATTCAGTACTTC. The chain carries TRBV10-1 and TRBJ2-4; 8 positions match TRBD1. The trim removed 4 bases at V and 1 base at J, leaving 3 bases unmatched. Germline-derived CDR1 and CDR2 are WNHNN and SYGVQD (reference sequence). The length of the CDR3 is 15 residues.

The sample holds a few counts of this clone. J is TRBJ1-1 and V is TRBV5-4; 10 bases line up with TRBD1. The CDR3 contains 12 residues. Looked up from germline, CDR1 is SGHNT and CDR2 is YYREEE (reference sequence). The V and J ends lost 3 bases and 12 bases, in that order; junction bases with no gene match: 5. This CDR3 reads CASSWGQGQTFF. The CDR3 DNA reads TGTGCCAGCAGCTGGGGACAGGGGCAGACTTTCTTT. The full variable domain, in which reference TRBV5-4 and TRBJ1-1 provide the parts outside the CDR3, is ETGVTQSPTHLIKTRGQQVTLRCSSQSGHNTVSWYQQALGQGPQFIFQYYREEENGRGNFPPRFSGLQFPNYSSELNVNALELDDSALYLCASSWGQGQTFFGQGTRLTVV.

V usage is TRBV7-3 and J usage is TRBJ1-6, with a tentative D call TRBD1 (5 bases). The CDR3 is 14 amino acids. Trimming removed 1 base from V and 8 bases from J, with 9 bases in between. Germline V lookup: CDR1 SGHTA, CDR2 FQGTGA. In DNA form, the CDR3 reads TGTGCCAGCAGCTTAATCGGGGGTGATTCACCCCTCCACTTT. This codes for CASSLIGGDSPLHF.

The rearrangement uses TRBV19 and TRBJ1-5; perhaps TRBD1 as D (5 bases). V was shortened by 3 bases and J by 5 bases, with 8 bases between the two germline ends. This CDR3 region has 13 residues. CDR1 and CDR2 from the germline V gene are LNHDA and SQIVND (reference sequence). The CDR3 DNA reads as TGTGCCAGTAGTATTGTAGGGGATCAGCCCCAGCATTTT. It codes for CASSIVGDQPQHF.

The gene calls are TRBV29-1 and TRBJ2-3, with D possibly matching TRBD1 (6 bases). Trimming removed 6 bases at V and 4 bases at J, with 11 bases between. Germline V gene sequence: CDR1 SQVTM, CDR2 ANQGSEA. The CDR3 covers 12 residues. CDR3 region: CSVREGADTQYF. For the CDR3, the DNA is TGCAGCGTGCGCGAGGGGGCAGATACGCAGTATTTT.

The J gene is TRBJ1-3, the V gene TRBV7-8, with 8 nucleotides matching TRBD1. CDR3 length: 18 residues. Germline V gene sequence: CDR1 SGHVS, CDR2 FQNEAQ. The V segment lost 3 bases and the J segment 0 bases; nucleotides outside the gene matches: 10. Here the CDR3 DNA reads TGTGCCAGCAGCTTTCGGACAGGGCTTCTTTCCTCTGGAAACACCATATATTTT. Its translation is CASSFRTGLLSSGNTIYF.